The 12 T cell receptor beta chains reported below all come from one sample, sequenced in a study of technical replicates of blood from four donors. Here immunoSEQ multiplex PCR was the method, and the copy in TCRdb shows in-frame clones only, minus some. The sample lists about 94,000 clones, around 95% occurring once. The sequenced material came from T cells isolated from PBMCs. The receptors shown here come from a human donor in good health.

The chain uses TRBV6-5 and TRBJ1-1, with unresolved D. In germline, CDR1 is MNHEY, CDR2 SVGAGI. V gave up 5 bases and J gave up 5 bases, with 15 bases separating them. This CDR3 region has 14 residues. CDR3 DNA: TGTGCCAGCAGTCCTGGGCCAGGTGGGACTGAAGCTTTCTTT. It translates to CASSPGPGGTEAFF.

CDR3 sequence: CASSESGGGGGSTDTQYF. CDR3 bases: TGCGCCAGCAGTGAGTCTGGGGGCGGCGGGGGGAGCACAGATACGCAGTATTTT. V gene TRBV10-1 combines with J gene TRBJ2-3; 8 nucleotides agree with TRBD2. Unmatched junction bases numbered 8, after V lost 0 bases and J lost 0 bases. The CDR3 is 18 residues long. CDR1 is WNHNN and CDR2 is SYGVQD in the germline V gene (reference sequence).

The rearrangement uses TRBV7-6 and TRBJ1-1; the D is unclear. The V gene lost 5 bases and the J gene lost 1 base, with 8 bases spanning the gap. This CDR3 is 13 amino acids long. Germline-derived CDR1 and CDR2 are SGHVS and FNYEAQ. For the CDR3, the DNA is TGTGCCAGCAGCAAGCGGGGGAACACTGAAGCTTTCTTT. Amino acid sequence: CASSKRGNTEAFF.

Only one count was recorded for this clone. J is TRBJ2-5 and V is TRBV11-1, with a weak D call TRBD2 (5 bases). The CDR3 spans 13 residues. Per the germline V gene, CDR1 is SGHAT and CDR2 is FQDESV (reference sequence). Trimming pared 2 bases from V and 2 bases from J, leaving 6 bases between. DNA for the CDR3: TGTGCCAGCAGCTTATTAGCGCAAGAGACCCAGTACTTC. Its translation: CASSLLAQETQYF.

CDR3 in DNA: TGTGCCAGCAGTCCCGCCGGGACAGGGTATGAAAAACTGTTTTTT. Encoded protein: CASSPAGTGYEKLFF. V is TRBV27 and J is TRBJ1-4, with 9 bases lining up with TRBD1. Germline V CDR1 and CDR2: MNHEY, SMNVEV (reference sequence). J was trimmed by 6 bases and V by 5 bases; bases with no gene match: 7. The CDR3 is 15 amino acids.

This chain connects TRBV4-1 to TRBJ1-2; 8 bases align to TRBD1. The germline V gene has CDR1 MGHRA and CDR2 YSYEKL. Trimming took 4 bases from V and 8 from J; bases not matched to a gene: 6. The CDR3 runs to 13 residues. CDR3 amino acids: CASSLGQGTGYTF. CDR3 DNA: TGCGCCAGCAGCCTCGGACAGGGAACGGGCTACACCTTC.

The V gene is TRBV15, the J gene TRBJ2-1, with 8 nucleotides matching TRBD2. The CDR3 has 14 residues. J lost 6 bases, V lost 3 bases, and 4 bases had no gene match. Per the germline V gene, CDR1 is LNHNV and CDR2 is YYDKDF (reference sequence). The CDR3 protein is CATSRRGVLNEQFF. In DNA form, the CDR3 reads TGTGCCACCAGCAGGCGGGGGGTCCTCAATGAGCAGTTCTTC.

This clone was found once. CDR3 coding DNA: TGTGCCAGCAGCGCGGGCGGGGGGGCCGACACCGGGGAGCTGTTTTTT. Protein: CASSAGGGADTGELFF. The chain recombines TRBV9 with TRBJ2-2; TRBD2 matches at 9 bases. This CDR3 contains 16 residues. CDR1 is SGDLS and CDR2 is YYNGEE in the germline V gene. Unmatched junction bases numbered 6, after V lost 3 bases and J lost 3 bases.

This chain joins TRBV5-8 and TRBJ1-3; D uncertain. The V and J ends lost 0 bases and 4 bases respectively, with 17 bases between them. The CDR3 loop spans 17 amino acids. The germline V gene encodes CDR1 SGHTS and CDR2 YDEGEE. The CDR3 coding sequence is TGTGCCAGCAGCTTGGCTCTCCAACCCGCTAGGGGAAACACCATATATTTT. Protein: CASSLALQPARGNTIYF. The full variable domain, with the rest looked up from reference TRBV5-8 and TRBJ1-3, is EAGVTQSPTHLIKTRGQQATLRCSPISGHTSVYWYQQALGLGLQFLLWYDEGEERNRGNFPPRFSGRQFPNYSSELNVNALELEDSALYLCASSLALQPARGNTIYFGEGSWLTVV.

The chain has TRBV28 and TRBJ2-5; 7 nucleotides align to TRBD2. This CDR3 comprises 12 residues. From germline, CDR1 is MDHEN and CDR2 SYDVKM. Trimming at V came to 6 bases and at J to 5 bases, leaving 3 bases not matched to a gene. The CDR3 loop is CASSGGLETQYF. CDR3 bases: TGTGCCAGCAGCGGGGGGTTGGAGACCCAGTACTTC.

CDR3 sequence reads: CASSLSGKGGYTF. The CDR3, as DNA: TGTGCCAGCAGCTTATCAGGGAAGGGCGGCTACACCTTC. The chain carries TRBV11-3 and TRBJ1-2, with D maybe TRBD1 (5 bases). The CDR3 loop spans 13 amino acids. The germline V gene encodes CDR1 SGHNT and CDR2 YENEEA. The germline V and J ends were trimmed by 2 bases and 8 bases, with 12 bases remaining between them.

The chain employs TRBV28 and TRBJ1-1, with TRBD1 matching 9 bases. The CDR3 loop spans 15 amino acids. V shed 6 bases and J 1 base; nucleotides not matched to a gene: 6. The germline V gene encodes CDR1 MDHEN and CDR2 SYDVKM. In DNA form, the CDR3 reads TGTGCCAGCAGCAAGACAGGGGGGACGAACACTGAAGCTTTCTTT. Residues: CASSKTGGTNTEAFF.